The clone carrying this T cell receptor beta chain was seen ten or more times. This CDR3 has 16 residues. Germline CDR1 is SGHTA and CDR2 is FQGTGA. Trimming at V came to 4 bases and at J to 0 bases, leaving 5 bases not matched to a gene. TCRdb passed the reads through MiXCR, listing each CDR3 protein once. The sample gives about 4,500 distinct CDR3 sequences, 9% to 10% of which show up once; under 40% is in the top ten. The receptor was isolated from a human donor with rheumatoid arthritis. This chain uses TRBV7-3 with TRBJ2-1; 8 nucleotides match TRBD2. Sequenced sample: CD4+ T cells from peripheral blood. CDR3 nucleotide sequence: TGTGCCAGCAGCTCCCAAAGCGGGAGCTCCTACAATGAGCAGTTCTTC. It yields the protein CASSSQSGSSYNEQFF.